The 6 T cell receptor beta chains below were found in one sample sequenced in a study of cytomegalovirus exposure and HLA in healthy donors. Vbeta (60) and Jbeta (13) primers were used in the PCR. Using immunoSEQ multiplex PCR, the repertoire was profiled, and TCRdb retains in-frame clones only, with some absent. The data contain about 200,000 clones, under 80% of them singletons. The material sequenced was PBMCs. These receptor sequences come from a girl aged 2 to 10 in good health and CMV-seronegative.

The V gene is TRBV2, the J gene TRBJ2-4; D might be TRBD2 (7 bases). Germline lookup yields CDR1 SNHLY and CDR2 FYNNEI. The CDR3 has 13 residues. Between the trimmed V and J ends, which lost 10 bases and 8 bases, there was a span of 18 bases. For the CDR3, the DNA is TGTGCCACCCTATTGGAAGGGGGGGACATTCAGTACTTC. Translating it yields CATLLEGGDIQYF.

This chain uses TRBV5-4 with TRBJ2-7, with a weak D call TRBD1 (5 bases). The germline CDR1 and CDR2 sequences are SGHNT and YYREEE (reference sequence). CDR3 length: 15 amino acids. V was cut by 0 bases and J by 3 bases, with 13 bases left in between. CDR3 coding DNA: TGTGCCAGCAGCTTGGGGGCGACAGAACTCTACGAGCAGTACTTC. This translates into CASSLGATELYEQYF. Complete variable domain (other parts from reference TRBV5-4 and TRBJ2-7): ETGVTQSPTHLIKTRGQQVTLRCSSQSGHNTVSWYQQALGQGPQFIFQYYREEENGRGNFPPRFSGLQFPNYSSELNVNALELDDSALYLCASSLGATELYEQYFGPGTRLTVT.

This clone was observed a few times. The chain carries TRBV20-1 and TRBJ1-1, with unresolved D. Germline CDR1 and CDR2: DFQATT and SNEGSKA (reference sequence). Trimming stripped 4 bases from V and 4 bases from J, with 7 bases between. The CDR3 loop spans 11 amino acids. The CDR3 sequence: CSAKGSTEAFF. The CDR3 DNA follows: TGCAGTGCTAAAGGGAGCACTGAAGCTTTCTTT.

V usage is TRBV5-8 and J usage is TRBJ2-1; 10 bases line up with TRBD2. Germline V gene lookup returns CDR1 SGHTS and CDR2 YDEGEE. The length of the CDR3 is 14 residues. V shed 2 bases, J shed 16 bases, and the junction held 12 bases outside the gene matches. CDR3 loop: CASSLGRVRTSGFF. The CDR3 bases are TGTGCCAGCAGCTTAGGTCGGGTGAGGACTAGCGGCTTCTTC.

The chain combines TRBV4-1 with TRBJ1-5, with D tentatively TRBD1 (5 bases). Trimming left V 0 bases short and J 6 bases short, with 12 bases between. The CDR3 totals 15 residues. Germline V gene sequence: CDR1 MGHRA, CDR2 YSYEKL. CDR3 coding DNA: TGCGCCAGCAGCCAAGATCGGCAGGGTCGTCAGCCCCAGCATTTT. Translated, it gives CASSQDRQGRQPQHF.

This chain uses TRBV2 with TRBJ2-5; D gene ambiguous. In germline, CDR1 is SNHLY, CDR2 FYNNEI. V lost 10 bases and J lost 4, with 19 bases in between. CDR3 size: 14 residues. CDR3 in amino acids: CANRDPSGGETQYF. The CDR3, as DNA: TGTGCCAACCGAGACCCCTCCGGCGGAGAGACCCAGTACTTC.